These 5 T cell receptor beta chains were all obtained from the same sample, sequenced in a study of control samples from healthy donors and cancer patients. TCRdb's table, derived via immunoSEQ multiplex PCR, lists solely in-frame clones and lacks some. This sample has tens of thousands of clones, with 88% found just once. Sequencing was carried out using blood. These receptors came from a woman aged 70 to 79 in good health.

The chain employs TRBV9 and TRBJ2-2; D gene ambiguous. The length of the CDR3 is 12 residues. Germline V gene sequence: CDR1 SGDLS, CDR2 YYNGEE. Trimming pared 4 bases from V and 1 base from J, leaving 2 bases between. The CDR3 protein is CASSQNTGELFF. DNA for the CDR3: TGTGCCAGCAGCCAGAACACCGGGGAGCTGTTTTTT.

V and J are TRBV5-1 and TRBJ1-2; D call uncertain. CDR1 and CDR2 from the germline V gene are SGHRS and YFSETQ. The CDR3 is 16 amino acids. Trimming removed 3 bases from V and 4 bases from J, with 19 bases in between. The CDR3 loop reads CASSYGGGVVGYGYTF. The CDR3 bases are TGCGCCAGCAGCTATGGAGGCGGGGTAGTAGGCTATGGCTACACCTTC. Based on the CDR3 plus reference TRBV5-1 and TRBJ1-2, the full variable domain is KAGVTQTPRYLIKTRGQQVTLSCSPISGHRSVSWYQQTPGQGLQFLFEYFSETQRNKGNFPGRFSGRQFSNSRSEMNVSTLELGDSALYLCASSYGGGVVGYGYTFGSGTRLTVV.

V is TRBV5-6 and J is TRBJ1-2; the D is unclear. The V gene lost 0 bases and the J gene lost 2 bases, with 5 bases spanning the gap. Per the germline V gene, CDR1 is SGHDT and CDR2 is YYEEEE. The CDR3 consists of 13 residues. CDR3 residues: CASSLDGNYGYTF. For the CDR3, the DNA is TGTGCCAGCAGCTTGGATGGGAACTATGGCTACACCTTC.

The chain carries TRBV19 and TRBJ1-5; TRBD1 agrees at 9 bases. Trimming at V came to 4 bases and at J to 2 bases, leaving 6 bases not matched to a gene. CDR3 length equals 16 residues. Germline CDR1 is LNHDA and CDR2 is SQIVND (reference sequence). The CDR3 nucleotides are TGTGCCAGTAGTACGGACAGGGGAGAACGCAATCAGCCCCAGCATTTT. Translation gives CASSTDRGERNQPQHF.

The chain carries TRBV7-9 and TRBJ1-1, with D possibly matching TRBD1 (6 bases). Germline assignment: CDR1 SEHNR and CDR2 FQNEAQ (reference sequence). V was shortened by 0 bases and J by 3 bases, with 11 bases between the two germline ends. The CDR3 contains 15 residues. CDR3 DNA sequence: TGTGCCAGCAGCTTAGCCGGGAGGGGGGACACTGAAGCTTTCTTT. Protein sequence: CASSLAGRGDTEAFF.